This TCR beta chain was sequenced in a study of cytomegalovirus exposure and HLA in healthy donors. As regards this clone: Its matching antigen is unknown.

General study points: According to an earlier analysis, most TCR beta V segments yielded productive rearrangements about 90% or about 30% of the time. Testing in vitro showed a few CMV-associated chains specific for CMV antigens. An Asian-associated ancestry cluster reportedly showed fewer N-insertions than the approximately 660-donor mean in a later analysis. Investigators reported under 200 TCR beta chains as tied to cytomegalovirus.

This PCR relied on a set of 60 Vbeta primers and 13 Jbeta primers. TCRdb's copy holds only in-frame clones and misses some; the assay was immunoSEQ multiplex PCR. The repertoire table contains 150,000 to 200,000 clones. The receptor was isolated from a woman younger than 30 in good health and CMV-seropositive. Material: PBMCs.

The CDR3 region has the DNA TGTGCCAGCAGCTTGAACAGCTACTATGGCTACACCTTC. This sequence encodes CASSLNSYYGYTF. V and J are TRBV11-2 and TRBJ1-2, with no clear D. There are 13 residues in the CDR3. The V end lost 3 bases, the J end lost 3 bases, and 8 bases lay between the germline ends. The germline CDR1 and CDR2 sequences are SGHAT and FQNNGV.